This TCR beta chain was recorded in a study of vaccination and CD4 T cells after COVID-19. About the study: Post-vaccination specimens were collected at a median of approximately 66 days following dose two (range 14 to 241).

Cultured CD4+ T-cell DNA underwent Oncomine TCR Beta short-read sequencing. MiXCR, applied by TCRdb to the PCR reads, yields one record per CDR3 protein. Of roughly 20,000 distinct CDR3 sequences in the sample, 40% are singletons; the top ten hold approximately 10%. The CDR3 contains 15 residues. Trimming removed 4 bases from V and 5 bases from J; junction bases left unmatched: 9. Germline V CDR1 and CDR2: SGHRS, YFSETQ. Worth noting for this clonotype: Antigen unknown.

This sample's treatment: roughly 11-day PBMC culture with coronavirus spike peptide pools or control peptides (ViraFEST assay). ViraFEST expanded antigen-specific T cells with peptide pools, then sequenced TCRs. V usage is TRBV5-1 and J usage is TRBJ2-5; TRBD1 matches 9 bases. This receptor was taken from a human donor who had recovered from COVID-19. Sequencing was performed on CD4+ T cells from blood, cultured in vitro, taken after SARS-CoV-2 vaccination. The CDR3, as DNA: TGCGCCAGCAGCGGGGACAGGGATTGGGGGGAGACCCAGTACTTC. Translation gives CASSGDRDWGETQYF.